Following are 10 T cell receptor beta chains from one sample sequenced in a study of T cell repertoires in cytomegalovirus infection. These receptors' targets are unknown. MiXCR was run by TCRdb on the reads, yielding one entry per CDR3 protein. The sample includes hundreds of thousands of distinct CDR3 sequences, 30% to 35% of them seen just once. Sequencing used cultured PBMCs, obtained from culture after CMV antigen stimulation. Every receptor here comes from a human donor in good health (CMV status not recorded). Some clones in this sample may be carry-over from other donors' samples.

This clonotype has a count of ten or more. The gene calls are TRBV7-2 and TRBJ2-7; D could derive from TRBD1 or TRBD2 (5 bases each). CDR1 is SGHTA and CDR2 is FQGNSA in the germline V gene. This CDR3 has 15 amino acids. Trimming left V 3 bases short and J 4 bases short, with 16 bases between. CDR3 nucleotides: TGTGCCAGCAGCTTGGGTCGTACAGGACTTTACGAGCAGTACGTC. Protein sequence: CASSLGRTGLYEQYV.

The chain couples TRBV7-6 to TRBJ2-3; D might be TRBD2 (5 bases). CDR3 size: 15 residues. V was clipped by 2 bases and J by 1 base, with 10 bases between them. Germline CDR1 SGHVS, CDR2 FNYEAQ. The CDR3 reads CASSLRWGGTDTQYF. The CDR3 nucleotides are TGTGCCAGCAGCTTACGATGGGGAGGCACAGATACGCAGTATTTT.

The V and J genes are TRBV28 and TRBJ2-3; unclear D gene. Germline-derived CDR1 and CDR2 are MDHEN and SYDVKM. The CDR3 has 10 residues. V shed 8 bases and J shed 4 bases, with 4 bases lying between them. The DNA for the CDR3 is TGTGCCAGCGGATCAGATACGCAGTATTTT. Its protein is CASGSDTQYF.

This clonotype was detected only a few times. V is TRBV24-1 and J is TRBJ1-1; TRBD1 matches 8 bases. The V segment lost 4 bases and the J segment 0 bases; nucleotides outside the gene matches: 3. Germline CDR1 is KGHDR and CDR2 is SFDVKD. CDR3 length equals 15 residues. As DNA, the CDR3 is TGTGCCACCAGTGAGACAGGGGCCGTGAACACTGAAGCTTTCTTT. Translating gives CATSETGAVNTEAFF.

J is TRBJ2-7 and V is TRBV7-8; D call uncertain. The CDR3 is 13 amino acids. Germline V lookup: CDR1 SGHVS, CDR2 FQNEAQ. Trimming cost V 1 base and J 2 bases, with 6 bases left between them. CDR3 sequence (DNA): TGTGCCAGCAGCTTAGAAATAACCTACGAGCAGTACGTC. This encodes CASSLEITYEQYV.

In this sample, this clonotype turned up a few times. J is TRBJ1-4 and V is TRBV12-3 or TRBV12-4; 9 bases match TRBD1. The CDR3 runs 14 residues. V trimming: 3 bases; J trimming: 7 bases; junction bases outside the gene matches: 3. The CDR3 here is CASSFGTGSEKLFF. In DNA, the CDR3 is TGTGCCAGCAGTTTCGGGACAGGGAGTGAAAAACTGTTTTTT.

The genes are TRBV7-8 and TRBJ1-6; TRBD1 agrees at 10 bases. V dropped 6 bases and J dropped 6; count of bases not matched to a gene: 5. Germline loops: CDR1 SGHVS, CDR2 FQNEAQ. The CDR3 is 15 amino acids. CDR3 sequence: CASRGQGLSNSPLHF. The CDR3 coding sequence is TGTGCCAGCAGGGGACAGGGGTTGAGTAATTCACCCCTCCACTTT.

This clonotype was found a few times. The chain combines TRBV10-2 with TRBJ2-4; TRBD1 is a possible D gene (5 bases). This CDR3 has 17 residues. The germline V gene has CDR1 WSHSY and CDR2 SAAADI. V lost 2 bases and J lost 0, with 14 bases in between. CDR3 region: CASSEKGQGIAKNIQYF. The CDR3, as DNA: TGCGCCAGCAGTGAGAAAGGGCAGGGCATAGCCAAAAACATTCAGTACTTC.

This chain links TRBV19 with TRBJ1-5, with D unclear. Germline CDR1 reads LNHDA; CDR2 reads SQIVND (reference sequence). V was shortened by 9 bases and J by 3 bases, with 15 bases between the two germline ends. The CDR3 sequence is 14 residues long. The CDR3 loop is CARPLRTDNQPQHF. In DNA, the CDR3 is TGTGCCAGACCCTTAAGGACGGACAATCAGCCCCAGCATTTT.

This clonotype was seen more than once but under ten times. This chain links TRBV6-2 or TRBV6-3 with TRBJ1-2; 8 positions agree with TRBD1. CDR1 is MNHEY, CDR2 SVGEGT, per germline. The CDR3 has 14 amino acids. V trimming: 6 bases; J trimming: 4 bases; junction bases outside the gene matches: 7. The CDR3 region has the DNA TGTGCCAGCAGGGTGACAGGGGCGGCCTATGGCTACACCTTC. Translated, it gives CASRVTGAAYGYTF.